This is a list of T cell receptor beta chains from one sample in a study of post-analysis software for immune sequencing data. TCRdb re-called the PCR reads with MiXCR, one entry per CDR3 protein. The sample holds about 770,000 distinct CDR3 sequences; about half are singletons and the top ten take roughly 5%. Sequencing was carried out using blood. The receptor set was obtained from a girl aged 10 to 17 with multiple sclerosis. Both conserved end residues are part of each CDR3. A D gene is named only where the DNA matches it firmly. Clone size appears in some rows only: once, few, many, or a class for an expanded clone.

CDR3: CASSLVGGTNTGELFF
DNA: TGTGCCAGCAGCTTAGTTGGCGGGACGAACACCGGGGAGCTGTTTTTT
V: TRBV7-8
D: NA
size: NA
J: TRBJ2-2

CDR3: CASSPAGLASSEQYF
DNA: TGTGCCAGCAGCCCCGCGGGACTAGCTTCTTCCGAGCAGTACTTC
V: TRBV3-1
D: TRBD2
size: few
J: TRBJ2-7

CDR3: CASIKGFGSTEAFF
DNA: TGCGCCAGCATAAAGGGGTTCGGGAGCACTGAAGCTTTCTTT
V: TRBV25-1
D: NA
size: NA
J: TRBJ1-1

CDR3: CASSPRRIDTQYF
DNA: TGTGCCAGCAGCCCCCGAAGGATAGATACGCAGTATTTT
V: TRBV7-2
D: NA
size: NA
J: TRBJ2-3

CDR3: CAISLARGTDTQYF
DNA: TGTGCCATCAGTCTAGCGCGGGGCACAGATACGCAGTATTTT
V: TRBV10-3
D: NA
size: few
J: TRBJ2-3

CDR3: CASSQDYAGLQETQYF
DNA: TGCGCCAGCAGCCAAGATTATGCGGGGCTGCAAGAGACCCAGTACTTC
V: TRBV4-3
D: NA
size: NA
J: TRBJ2-5

CDR3: CASSWGPPSGYNEQFF
DNA: TGTGCCAGCAGCTGGGGACCCCCTAGCGGGTACAATGAGCAGTTCTTC
V: TRBV5-5
D: TRBD2
size: NA
J: TRBJ2-1

CDR3: CASNRGDKGTEAFF
DNA: TGTGCCAGCAATCGGGGGGATAAGGGGACTGAAGCTTTCTTT
V: TRBV6-6
D: NA
size: NA
J: TRBJ1-1

CDR3: CTTSTGLAGGPYTQYF
DNA: TGTACCACCAGCACAGGACTAGCGGGAGGACCCTATACGCAGTATTTT
V: TRBV15
D: TRBD2
size: NA
J: TRBJ2-3

CDR3: CASSPRTGNHYEQYF
DNA: TGTGCCAGCAGCCCCCGGACAGGGAACCACTACGAGCAGTACTTC
V: TRBV7-2
D: TRBD1
size: once
J: TRBJ2-7

CDR3: CASSSYRLTYEQYF
DNA: TGTGCCAGCAGTTCCTACAGGTTAACCTACGAGCAGTACTTC
V: TRBV28
D: NA
size: few
J: TRBJ2-7

CDR3: CASSQGSQRLYAYEQYF
DNA: TGCGCCAGCAGCCAAGGTAGTCAGCGTTTGTACGCTTACGAGCAGTACTTC
V: TRBV4-1
D: NA
size: medium-sized
J: TRBJ2-7

CDR3: CASSPQQAFTDTQYF
DNA: TGTGCCAGCAGCCCCCAACAGGCATTCACAGATACGCAGTATTTT
V: TRBV9
D: NA
size: NA
J: TRBJ2-3

CDR3: CSVWSYTQYF
DNA: TGCAGCGTTTGGAGTTATACGCAGTATTTT
V: TRBV29-1
D: NA
size: NA
J: TRBJ2-3

CDR3: CASSLDTVLNTEAFF
DNA: TGCGCCAGCAGCTTGGATACGGTTCTGAACACTGAAGCTTTCTTT
V: TRBV5-1
D: NA
size: few
J: TRBJ1-1

CDR3: CASSSLDGRETQYF
DNA: TGTGCCAGCAGTTCTCTGGACGGCCGAGAGACCCAGTACTTC
V: TRBV6-5
D: NA
size: NA
J: TRBJ2-5

CDR3: CSASPPTDRYGYTF
DNA: TGCAGTGCTAGCCCCCCGACAGACAGATATGGCTACACCTTC
V: TRBV20-1
D: NA
size: NA
J: TRBJ1-2

CDR3: CAWSRQAANQPQHF
DNA: TGTGCCTGGAGTCGGCAGGCTGCAAATCAGCCCCAGCATTTT
V: TRBV30
D: NA
size: NA
J: TRBJ1-5

CDR3: CASSPGTSRGEKLFF
DNA: TGTGCCAGCTCACCAGGGACATCCCGGGGTGAAAAACTGTTTTTT
V: TRBV18
D: NA
size: few
J: TRBJ1-4

CDR3: CASRNYRDLYEQYF
DNA: TGTGCCAGCCGTAACTACCGGGACCTATACGAGCAGTACTTC
V: TRBV28
D: NA
size: NA
J: TRBJ2-7

CDR3: CASSNRGAIDTQYF
DNA: TGTGCCAGCAGTAACAGGGGCGCGATAGATACGCAGTATTTT
V: TRBV6-5
D: TRBD1
size: NA
J: TRBJ2-3

CDR3: CAISGTSGRASFSAYEQYF
DNA: TGTGCCATCAGTGGAACTAGCGGGAGGGCCTCATTTTCAGCTTACGAGCAGTACTTC
V: TRBV10-3
D: TRBD2
size: NA
J: TRBJ2-7

CDR3: CASSPAGEQFF
DNA: TGTGCCAGCAGTCCCGCCGGGGAGCAGTTCTTC
V: TRBV12-3/TRBV12-4
D: NA
size: NA
J: TRBJ2-1

CDR3: CASSPGVAGDTQYF
DNA: TGTGCCAGCAGCCCAGGGGTAGCGGGAGATACGCAGTATTTT
V: TRBV7-2
D: NA
size: NA
J: TRBJ2-3

CDR3: CSVADRLVGYTF
DNA: TGCAGCGTTGCGGACCGCCTCGTGGGCTACACCTTC
V: TRBV29-1
D: NA
size: NA
J: TRBJ1-2

CDR3: CASRKQDNNYGYTF
DNA: TGTGCCAGCAGGAAACAGGACAACAACTATGGCTACACCTTC
V: TRBV6-6
D: NA
size: few
J: TRBJ1-2

CDR3: CASSPGQGFGEQYF
DNA: TGTGCCAGCAGTCCCGGGCAGGGGTTTGGCGAGCAGTACTTC
V: TRBV12-3/TRBV12-4
D: NA
size: NA
J: TRBJ2-7

CDR3: CASTLGQGYEQYF
DNA: TGCGCCAGCACCCTCGGACAGGGCTACGAGCAGTACTTC
V: TRBV5-1
D: TRBD1
size: NA
J: TRBJ2-7

CDR3: CASSQEGAGPRDTQYF
DNA: TGCGCCAGCAGCCAAGAAGGAGCAGGTCCAAGAGATACGCAGTATTTT
V: TRBV4-3
D: NA
size: few
J: TRBJ2-3

CDR3: CATSREQAVKTQYF
DNA: TGTGCCACCTCCAGAGAGCAGGCGGTGAAGACCCAGTACTTC
V: TRBV15
D: NA
size: few
J: TRBJ2-5

CDR3: CASSVGLAPTYEQYF
DNA: TGTGCCAGCAGCGTTGGACTAGCGCCCACCTACGAGCAGTACTTC
V: TRBV7-2
D: TRBD2
size: few
J: TRBJ2-7

CDR3: CSASRGSTDTQYF
DNA: TGCAGTGCTAGTCGGGGATCCACAGATACGCAGTATTTT
V: TRBV20-1
D: NA
size: NA
J: TRBJ2-3

CDR3: CASSFGTGVFNEQFF
DNA: TGTGCCAGCAGTTTCGGGACAGGGGTTTTCAATGAGCAGTTCTTC
V: TRBV12-3/TRBV12-4
D: TRBD1
size: NA
J: TRBJ2-1

CDR3: CASSLNGGWDTQYF
DNA: TGTGCCAGCAGCTTAAATGGGGGCTGGGATACGCAGTATTTT
V: TRBV7-3
D: NA
size: NA
J: TRBJ2-3

CDR3: CASSPTSGISNEQFF
DNA: TGTGCCAGCAGCCCTACTAGCGGGATTAGCAATGAGCAGTTCTTC
V: TRBV7-3
D: TRBD2
size: NA
J: TRBJ2-1

CDR3: CASSYSRLAGTTPTYGQYF
DNA: TGTGCCAGCAGTTACTCGAGGCTAGCGGGCACCACACCGACCTACGGGCAGTACTTC
V: TRBV6-5
D: TRBD2
size: once
J: TRBJ2-7

CDR3: CSARQSEEDTIYF
DNA: TGCAGCGCCCGACAGTCTGAGGAGGACACCATATATTTT
V: TRBV29-1
D: NA
size: NA
J: TRBJ1-3

CDR3: CASSFGRSSYNEQFF
DNA: TGTGCCAGCAGCTTCGGACGCAGCTCCTACAATGAGCAGTTCTTC
V: TRBV7-9
D: NA
size: NA
J: TRBJ2-1

CDR3: CTSSSSSGANVLTF
DNA: TGCACCAGCAGTTCCTCCTCTGGGGCCAACGTCCTGACTTTC
V: TRBV5-1
D: NA
size: NA
J: TRBJ2-6

CDR3: CASSLEGTISSYEQYF
DNA: TGTGCCAGCAGCTTAGAAGGGACTATAAGCTCCTACGAGCAGTACTTC
V: TRBV7-3
D: TRBD2
size: NA
J: TRBJ2-7

CDR3: CASSESGRASTDTQYF
DNA: TGTGCCAGCAGTGAGAGTGGCAGGGCGAGCACAGATACGCAGTATTTT
V: TRBV25-1
D: NA
size: NA
J: TRBJ2-3

CDR3: CASSPGLAMQETQYF
DNA: TGTGCCAGCAGCCCCGGACTAGCGATGCAAGAGACCCAGTACTTC
V: TRBV7-2
D: TRBD2
size: NA
J: TRBJ2-5

CDR3: CASSLDGVLAGGPLYNEQYF
DNA: TGCGCCAGCAGCTTGGATGGGGTTCTAGCGGGAGGGCCCCTCTACAATGAGCAGTACTTC
V: TRBV5-1
D: TRBD2
size: NA
J: TRBJ2-5

CDR3: CASSLGRDEAFF
DNA: TGTGCCAGCAGCTTAGGCCGTGATGAAGCTTTCTTT
V: TRBV13
D: NA
size: NA
J: TRBJ1-1

CDR3: CASSFKGADEQFF
DNA: TGTGCCAGCAGCTTCAAGGGGGCGGATGAGCAGTTCTTC
V: TRBV7-9
D: TRBD1
size: NA
J: TRBJ2-1

CDR3: CASSVGAGGYEQYF
DNA: TGTGCCAGCAGCGTAGGAGCAGGAGGCTACGAGCAGTACTTC
V: TRBV9
D: NA
size: once
J: TRBJ2-7

CDR3: CASSLPSGRGTGELFF
DNA: TGTGCCAGCAGCTTGCCGAGCGGGAGGGGCACCGGGGAGCTGTTTTTT
V: TRBV5-6
D: TRBD2
size: NA
J: TRBJ2-2

CDR3: CSARDLFDGSETQYF
DNA: TGCAGTGCTAGAGATTTATTCGATGGGTCCGAGACCCAGTACTTC
V: TRBV20-1
D: NA
size: once
J: TRBJ2-5

CDR3: CASSLWSGDEAFF
DNA: TGTGCCAGCAGTTTATGGAGTGGGGACGAAGCTTTCTTT
V: TRBV28
D: NA
size: once
J: TRBJ1-1

CDR3: CATSGEGEQYF
DNA: TGTGCCACCAGTGGTGAGGGGGAGCAGTACTTC
V: TRBV24-1
D: NA
size: NA
J: TRBJ2-4

CDR3: CASSLRGGRYSYNEQYF
DNA: TGTGCCAGCAGTTTACGTGGCGGGAGATACTCCTACAATGAGCAGTACTTC
V: TRBV27
D: TRBD2
size: few
J: TRBJ2-7

CDR3: CSARDGRVVNTEAFF
DNA: TGCAGTGCCAGAGACGGACGCGTTGTGAACACTGAAGCTTTCTTT
V: TRBV20-1
D: NA
size: NA
J: TRBJ1-1

CDR3: CASRSRTGFPWGEQYF
DNA: TGTGCCAGCAGGAGCCGAACAGGCTTCCCCTGGGGCGAGCAGTACTTC
V: TRBV6-1
D: NA
size: few
J: TRBJ2-7